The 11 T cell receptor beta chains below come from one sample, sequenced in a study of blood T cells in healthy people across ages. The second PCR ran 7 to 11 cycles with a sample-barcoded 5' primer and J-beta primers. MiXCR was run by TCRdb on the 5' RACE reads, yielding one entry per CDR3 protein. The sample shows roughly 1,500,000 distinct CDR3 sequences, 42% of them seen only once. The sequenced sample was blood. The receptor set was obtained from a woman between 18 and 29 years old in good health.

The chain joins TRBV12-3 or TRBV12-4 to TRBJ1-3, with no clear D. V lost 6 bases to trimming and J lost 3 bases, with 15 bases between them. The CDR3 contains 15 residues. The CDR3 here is CASRPTIKNGNTIYF. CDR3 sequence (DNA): TGTGCCAGCAGGCCTACGATTAAGAATGGAAACACCATATATTTT.

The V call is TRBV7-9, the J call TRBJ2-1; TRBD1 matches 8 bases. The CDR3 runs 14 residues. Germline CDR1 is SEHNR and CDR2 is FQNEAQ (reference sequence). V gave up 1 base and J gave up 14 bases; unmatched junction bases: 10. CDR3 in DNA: TGTGCCAGCAGCTTAGGACAGGGGATGGGGATTGAGTTCTTC. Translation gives CASSLGQGMGIEFF.

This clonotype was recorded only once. In DNA form, the CDR3 reads TGTGCCAGCAGCCAAGATAAAGGGCAGGGGTCCTATGGCTACACCTTC. Amino acids: CASSQDKGQGSYGYTF. The chain is built from TRBV14 and TRBJ1-2, with D possibly matching TRBD1 (6 bases). Trimming stripped 0 bases from V and 4 bases from J, with 15 bases between. This CDR3 has 16 residues. Germline V lookup: CDR1 SGHDN, CDR2 FVKESK.

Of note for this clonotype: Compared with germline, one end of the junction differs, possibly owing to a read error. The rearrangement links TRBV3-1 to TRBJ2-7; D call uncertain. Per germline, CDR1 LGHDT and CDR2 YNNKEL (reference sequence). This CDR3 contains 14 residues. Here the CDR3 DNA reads TGCGCCATCAGCCCCCCCTGGGGCTCCTACGAGCAGTACTTC. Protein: CAISPPWGSYEQYF.

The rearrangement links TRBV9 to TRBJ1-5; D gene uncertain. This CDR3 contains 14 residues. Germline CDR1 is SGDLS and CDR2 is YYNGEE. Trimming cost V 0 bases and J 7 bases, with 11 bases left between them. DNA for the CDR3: TGTGCCAGCAGCGTAGATGGGGTCTACCAGCCCCAGCATTTT. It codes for CASSVDGVYQPQHF. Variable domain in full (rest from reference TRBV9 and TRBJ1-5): DSGVTQTPKHLITATGQRVTLRCSPRSGDLSVYWYQQSLDQGLQFLIQYYNGEERAKGNILERFSAQQFPDLHSELNLSSLELGDSALYFCASSVDGVYQPQHFGDGTRLSIL.

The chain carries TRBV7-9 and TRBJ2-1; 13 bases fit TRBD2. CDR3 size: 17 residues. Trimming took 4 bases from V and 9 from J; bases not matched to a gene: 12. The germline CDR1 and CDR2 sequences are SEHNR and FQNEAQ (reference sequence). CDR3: CASSSGTSGVKSGEQFF. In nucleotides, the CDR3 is TGTGCCAGCAGCTCGGGGACTAGCGGGGTCAAATCCGGTGAGCAGTTCTTC.

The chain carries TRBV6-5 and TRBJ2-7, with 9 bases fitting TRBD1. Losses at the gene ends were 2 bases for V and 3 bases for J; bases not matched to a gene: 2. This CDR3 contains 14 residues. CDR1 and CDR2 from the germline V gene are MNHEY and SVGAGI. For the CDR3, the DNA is TGTGCCAGCAGTTACGGGACAGGGTTCTACGAGCAGTACTTC. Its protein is CASSYGTGFYEQYF.

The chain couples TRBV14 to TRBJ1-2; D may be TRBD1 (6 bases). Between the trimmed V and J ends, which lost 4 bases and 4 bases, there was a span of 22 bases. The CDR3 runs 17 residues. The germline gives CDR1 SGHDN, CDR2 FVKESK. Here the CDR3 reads CASSPPGAGPFGYGYTF. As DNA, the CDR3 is TGTGCCAGCAGCCCCCCGGGGGCAGGACCTTTTGGCTATGGCTACACCTTC.

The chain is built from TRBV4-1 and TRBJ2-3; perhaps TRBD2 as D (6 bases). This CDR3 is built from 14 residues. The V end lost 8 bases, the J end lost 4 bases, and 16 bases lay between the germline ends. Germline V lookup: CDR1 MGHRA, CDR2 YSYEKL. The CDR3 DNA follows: TGCGCCAGCCGTGAGGAGGGGCTGGCAGATACGCAGTATTTT. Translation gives CASREEGLADTQYF.

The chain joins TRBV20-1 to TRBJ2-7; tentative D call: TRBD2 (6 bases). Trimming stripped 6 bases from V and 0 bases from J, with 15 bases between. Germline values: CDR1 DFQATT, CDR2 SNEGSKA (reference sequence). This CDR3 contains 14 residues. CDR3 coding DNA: TGCAGTGCCGTCGGGGACGGGAGCTCCTACGAGCAGTACTTC. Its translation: CSAVGDGSSYEQYF.

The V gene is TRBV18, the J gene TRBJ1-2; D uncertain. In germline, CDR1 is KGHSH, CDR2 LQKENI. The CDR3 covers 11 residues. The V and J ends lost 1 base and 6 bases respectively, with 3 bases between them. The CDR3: CASSPQDGYTF. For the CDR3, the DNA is TGTGCCAGCTCACCACAGGATGGCTACACCTTC.